The 22 T cell receptor beta chains below were found in one sample sequenced in a study of blood T cells in healthy people across ages. PCR was performed a second time for about 6 to 12 cycles using a sample-barcoded 5' primer and a J-beta primer mix. MiXCR, run by TCRdb on the 5' RACE reads, gives a single entry per CDR3 protein. The top ten hold roughly 10% of the sample, which has 750,000 to 1,000,000 distinct CDR3 sequences, almost 30% seen once. This sample also appeared in a second study, on T cells of mothers and their children.

Sequencing used blood. The source is a woman between 40 and 50 years old in good health.

Many counts were recorded for this clonotype. The rearrangement joins TRBV29-1 to TRBJ2-7, with 10 bases identical to TRBD1. Germline V lookup: CDR1 SQVTM, CDR2 ANQGSEA. V shed 7 bases, J shed 6 bases, and the junction held 9 bases outside the gene matches. The CDR3 runs to 13 residues. For the CDR3, the DNA is TGCAGCGCCTGGGACAGGGGCCCCTTCGAGCAGTACTTC. It translates to CSAWDRGPFEQYF.

The chain carries TRBV27 and TRBJ2-3; 9 bases map to TRBD2. The CDR3 is made up of 17 amino acids. Unmatched junction bases numbered 6, after V lost 0 bases and J lost 2 bases. Germline CDR1 MNHEY, CDR2 SMNVEV (reference sequence). The CDR3 DNA is TGTGCCAGCAGTTTATCTGGGCTAGCGGGGCTCACAGATACGCAGTATTTT. Translated, it gives CASSLSGLAGLTDTQYF.

This clonotype came up a few times. This rearrangement joins TRBV25-1 to TRBJ1-1; maybe TRBD1 (6 bases). Trimming stripped 4 bases from V and 3 bases from J, with 15 bases between. The length of the CDR3 is 15 residues. The V gene's germline CDR1 is MGHDK and CDR2 SYGVNS. For the CDR3, the DNA is TGTGCCAGCAGTGGGGTTCCGGGACAAGACACTGAAGCTTTCTTT. It translates to CASSGVPGQDTEAFF.

This clonotype was seen a few times. A much larger clone sits a single nucleotide away, making a read error possible. V usage is TRBV7-8 and J usage is TRBJ1-4; 8 bases fit TRBD1. The CDR3 totals 14 residues. Germline V gene lookup returns CDR1 SGHVS and CDR2 FQNEAQ. The CDR3 loop reads CTSSLGQGNEKLFF. CDR3 DNA: TGTACCAGCAGCTTAGGACAGGGTAATGAAAAACTGTTTTTT.

The chain recombines TRBV25-1 with TRBJ2-3; D remains ambiguous. The length of the CDR3 is 13 residues. V dropped 8 bases and J dropped 6 bases, with 15 bases sitting between them. CDR1 is MGHDK, CDR2 SYGVNS, per germline. This chain's CDR3 is CASGDLPADTQYF. In nucleotides, the CDR3 is TGTGCCAGCGGCGACTTACCGGCGGATACGCAGTATTTT.

V is TRBV6-6 and J is TRBJ2-1; D is unclear. CDR1 is MNHNY, CDR2 SVGAGI, per germline (reference sequence). The V end lost 6 bases, the J end lost 11 bases, and 23 bases lay between the germline ends. The CDR3 length is 15 residues. Here the CDR3 DNA reads TGTGCCAGCAGCGAATCTCCGGCGTCTCTAGAGAAGCAGTTCTTC. Residues: CASSESPASLEKQFF.

There are many counts of this clonotype. This sequence joins TRBV11-2 and TRBJ2-7; 9 nucleotides agree with TRBD1. This CDR3 comprises 14 residues. Germline V gene data show CDR1 as SGHAT and CDR2 as FQNNGV. With V trimmed by 4 bases and J by 3 bases, 4 bases remained unmatched. The CDR3 is CASSSGTGFYEQYF. The CDR3 DNA sequence: TGTGCCAGCAGCTCCGGGACAGGGTTCTACGAGCAGTACTTC.

This clonotype was picked up a small number of times. Mismatch with germline at one junction end may stem from a read error. The rearrangement links TRBV6-1 to TRBJ2-3; 7 bases map to TRBD2. The CDR3 is made up of 17 amino acids. Germline CDR1 MNHNS, CDR2 SASEGT. The CDR3: CASRPNWAGDVTDTQYF. Written as DNA, the CDR3 is TGTGCTAGCAGACCCAATTGGGCGGGGGACGTCACAGATACGCAGTATTTT.

At least ten counts were recorded for this clonotype. The chain joins TRBV12-3 or TRBV12-4 to TRBJ2-7; D ambiguous. Trimming shortened V by 5 bases and J by 2 bases, and 10 bases separated the two germline ends. CDR3 length equals 13 residues. The CDR3 sequence: CASSGRSPYEQYF. DNA for the CDR3: TGTGCCAGCAGTGGACGGAGCCCCTACGAGCAGTACTTC.

The chain couples TRBV7-9 to TRBJ1-3; the D gene is possibly TRBD1 (5 bases). Trimming removed 6 bases from V and 1 base from J, with 22 bases in between. Germline CDR1 SEHNR, CDR2 FQNEAQ (reference sequence). There are 18 residues in the CDR3. CDR3 residues: CASRPAGTGQRSGNTIYF. CDR3 DNA sequence: TGTGCCAGCAGGCCTGCCGGGACTGGGCAAAGGTCTGGAAACACCATATATTTT.

V and J are TRBV7-2 and TRBJ1-5; no firm D call. Per the germline V gene, CDR1 is SGHTA and CDR2 is FQGNSA. The CDR3 consists of 13 residues. V lost 5 bases to trimming and J lost 15 bases, with 20 bases between them. CDR3 sequence: CASSDPNRDHRHF. For the CDR3, the DNA is TGTGCCAGCAGCGATCCGAACCGGGATCACCGGCATTTT.

Of note for this clonotype: At one end, the junction sequence differs from germline, possibly due to a read error. V usage is TRBV7-7 and J usage is TRBJ2-4; D possibly matches TRBD1 or TRBD2 (6 bases each). This CDR3 has 16 amino acids. The germline gives CDR1 SSHAT, CDR2 FNYEAQ (reference sequence). CDR3 nucleotide sequence: TGTGCTAGCAGCTTAGACAGGACTACCTCCCACAATGAGCAGTACTTC. It is translated as CASSLDRTTSHNEQYF.

This clonotype came up many times. V usage is TRBV15 and J usage is TRBJ2-7, with 8 nucleotides matching TRBD2. Germline loops: CDR1 LNHNV, CDR2 YYDKDF (reference sequence). V lost 5 bases to trimming and J lost 2 bases; unmatched junction nucleotides: 8. The CDR3 is made up of 15 amino acids. CDR3 amino acids: CATSRRAGDPYEQYF. CDR3 in DNA: TGTGCCACCAGCCGCCGAGCGGGGGACCCCTACGAGCAGTACTTC.

V gene TRBV30 combines with J gene TRBJ1-2; tentatively, D is TRBD1 (6 bases). The CDR3 is 16 amino acids. V was pared by 1 base and J by 4 bases, with 19 bases between. The germline V gene encodes CDR1 GTSNPN and CDR2 SVGIG (reference sequence). CDR3 nucleotides: TGTGCCTGGAGTGGTGGACAGTATATGATGACCTATGGCTACACCTTC. This codes for CAWSGGQYMMTYGYTF.

The V gene is TRBV7-2, the J gene TRBJ1-5, with D tentatively TRBD1 (5 bases). The germline CDR1 and CDR2 sequences are SGHTA and FQGNSA. CDR3 length equals 13 residues. Trimming stripped 4 bases from V and 6 bases from J, with 10 bases between. The CDR3 bases are TGTACCAGCAGCTGGAGAGGGGCTCAGCCCCAGCATTTT. It encodes CTSSWRGAQPQHF.

V is TRBV7-3 and J is TRBJ1-1; tentative D call: TRBD1 (6 bases). V was clipped by 5 bases and J by 5 bases, with 18 bases between them. This CDR3 region has 15 residues. The germline gives CDR1 SGHTA, CDR2 FQGTGA. The CDR3 loop reads CASSPQFGGGTEAFF. CDR3 sequence (DNA): TGTGCCAGCAGCCCTCAATTTGGGGGCGGAACTGAAGCTTTCTTT.

CDR3 DNA: TGCGCCAGCAGCAGTGAGTATTTCACAGATACGCAGTATTTT. Its translation: CASSSEYFTDTQYF. The V call is TRBV5-1, the J call TRBJ2-3; D gene ambiguous. This CDR3 contains 14 residues. Germline-derived CDR1 and CDR2 are SGHRS and YFSETQ. Trimming cost V 4 bases and J 2 bases, with 11 bases left between them.

This clonotype was picked up many times. This sequence joins TRBV12-3 or TRBV12-4 and TRBJ1-2; possible D gene TRBD1, 6 bases. Trimming took off 6 bases at V and 5 bases at J, with 13 bases between the two ends. The CDR3 spans 13 residues. In nucleotides, the CDR3 is TGTGCCAGCAGCTTCTCTACAGGGTATGGCTACACCTTC. This encodes CASSFSTGYGYTF.

As to this clonotype: The missing conserved phenylalanine or tryptophan at the end of this CDR3 makes a read error likely. The V gene is TRBV24-1, the J gene TRBJ1-5; D is possibly TRBD1 (5 bases). V lost 5 bases and J 6 bases, leaving 10 bases between the germline ends. This CDR3 is built from 13 residues. The germline gives CDR1 KGHDR, CDR2 SFDVKD. The CDR3 spells CATSGSGGQPQHL. The CDR3 DNA reads as TGTGCCACCAGTGGCAGCGGGGGTCAGCCCCAGCATTTG.

CDR3: CASSLAGGDREPQHF. The CDR3 region has the DNA TGCGCCAGCAGCTTGGCCGGGGGGGACCGGGAGCCCCAGCATTTT. The chain recombines TRBV5-1 with TRBJ1-5, with D possibly being TRBD1 (5 bases). CDR1 is SGHRS and CDR2 is YFSETQ in the germline V gene. Trimming shortened V by 0 bases and J by 8 bases, and 15 bases separated the two germline ends. The CDR3 sequence is 15 residues long.

The chain links TRBV7-2 to TRBJ1-4; 8 bases match TRBD1. The germline V gene encodes CDR1 SGHTA and CDR2 FQGNSA. With 5 bases clipped from V and 7 bases from J, the junction kept 12 bases outside the gene matches. This CDR3 contains 16 residues. The CDR3 sequence: CASSPRTGFKGEKLFF. In DNA, the CDR3 is TGTGCCAGCAGCCCCCGGACAGGGTTCAAGGGTGAAAAACTGTTTTTT.

J is TRBJ2-7 and V is TRBV7-2; D unclear. V lost 2 bases to trimming and J lost 3 bases, with 11 bases between them. Germline V CDR1 and CDR2: SGHTA, FQGNSA. This CDR3 has 14 residues. The CDR3 DNA reads TGTGCCAGCAGCTTAACACCGGGCGACTACGAGCAGTACTTC. This encodes CASSLTPGDYEQYF.